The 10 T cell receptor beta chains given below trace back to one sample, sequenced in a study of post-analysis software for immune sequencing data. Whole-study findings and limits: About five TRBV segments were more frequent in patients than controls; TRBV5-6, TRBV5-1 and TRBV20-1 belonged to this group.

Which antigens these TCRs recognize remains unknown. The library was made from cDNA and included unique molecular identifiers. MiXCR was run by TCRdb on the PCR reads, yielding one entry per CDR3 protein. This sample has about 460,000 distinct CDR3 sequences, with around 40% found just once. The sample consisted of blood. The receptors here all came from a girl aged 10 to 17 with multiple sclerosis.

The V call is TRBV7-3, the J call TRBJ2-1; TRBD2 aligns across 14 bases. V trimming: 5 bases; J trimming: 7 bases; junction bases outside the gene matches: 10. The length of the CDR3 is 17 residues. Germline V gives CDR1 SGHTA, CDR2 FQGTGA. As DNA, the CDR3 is TGTGCCAGCAGCCCACCAGTGGGGACTAGCGGGAGTAATGAGCAGTTCTTC. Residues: CASSPPVGTSGSNEQFF.

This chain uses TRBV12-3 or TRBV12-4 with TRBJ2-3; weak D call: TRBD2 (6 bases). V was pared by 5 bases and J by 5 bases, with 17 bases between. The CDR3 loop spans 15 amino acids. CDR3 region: CASSGSGSGEDTQYF. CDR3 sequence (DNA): TGTGCCAGCAGTGGCAGCGGTAGCGGTGAAGATACGCAGTATTTT.

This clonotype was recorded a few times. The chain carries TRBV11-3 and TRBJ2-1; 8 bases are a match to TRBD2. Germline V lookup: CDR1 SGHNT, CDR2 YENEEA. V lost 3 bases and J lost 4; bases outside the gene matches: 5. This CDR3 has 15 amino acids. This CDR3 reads CASSLASGFYNEQFF. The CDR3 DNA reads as TGTGCCAGCAGCTTGGCTAGCGGGTTTTACAATGAGCAGTTCTTC.

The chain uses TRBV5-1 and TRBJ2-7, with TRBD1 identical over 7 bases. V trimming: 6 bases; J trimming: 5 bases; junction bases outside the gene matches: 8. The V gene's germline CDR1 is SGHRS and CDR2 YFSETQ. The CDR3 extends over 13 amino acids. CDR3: CASTDRVSNEQYF. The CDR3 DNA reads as TGCGCCAGCACCGACAGGGTTTCCAACGAGCAGTACTTC.

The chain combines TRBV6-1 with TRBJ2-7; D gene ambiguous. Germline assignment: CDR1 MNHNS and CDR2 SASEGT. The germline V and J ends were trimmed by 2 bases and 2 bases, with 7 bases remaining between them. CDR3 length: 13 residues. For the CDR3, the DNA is TGTGCCAGCAGTGAATTAGGAGCCTACGAGCAGTACTTC. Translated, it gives CASSELGAYEQYF.

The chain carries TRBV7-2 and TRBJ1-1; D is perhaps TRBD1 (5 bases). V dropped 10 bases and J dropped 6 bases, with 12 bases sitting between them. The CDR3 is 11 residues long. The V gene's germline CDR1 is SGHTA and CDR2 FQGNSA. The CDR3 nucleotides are TGTGCCACCCGTTCGGGACCTGAAGCTTTCTTT. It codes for CATRSGPEAFF.

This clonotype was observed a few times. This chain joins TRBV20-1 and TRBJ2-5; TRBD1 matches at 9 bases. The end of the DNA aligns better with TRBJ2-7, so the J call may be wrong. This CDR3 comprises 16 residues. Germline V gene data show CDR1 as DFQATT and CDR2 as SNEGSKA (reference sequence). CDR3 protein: CSARDSTGQGLYEQYF. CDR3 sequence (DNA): TGCAGTGCTAGAGATTCTACGGGACAGGGCCTCTACGAGCAGTACTTC.

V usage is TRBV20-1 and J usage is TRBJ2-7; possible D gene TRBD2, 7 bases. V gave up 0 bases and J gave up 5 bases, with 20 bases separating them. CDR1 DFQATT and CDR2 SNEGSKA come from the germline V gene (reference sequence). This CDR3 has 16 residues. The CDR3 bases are TGCAGTGCTAGAGAGACGGGACCAGAGGGGGGGAACGAGCAGTACTTC. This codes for CSARETGPEGGNEQYF.

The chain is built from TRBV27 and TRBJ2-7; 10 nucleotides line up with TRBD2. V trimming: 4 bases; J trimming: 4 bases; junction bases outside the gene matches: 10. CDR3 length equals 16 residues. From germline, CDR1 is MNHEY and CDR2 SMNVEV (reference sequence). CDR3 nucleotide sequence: TGTGCCAGCAGTTCGGGACTAGCGAGAGTAGGTTACGAGCAGTACTTC. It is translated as CASSSGLARVGYEQYF.

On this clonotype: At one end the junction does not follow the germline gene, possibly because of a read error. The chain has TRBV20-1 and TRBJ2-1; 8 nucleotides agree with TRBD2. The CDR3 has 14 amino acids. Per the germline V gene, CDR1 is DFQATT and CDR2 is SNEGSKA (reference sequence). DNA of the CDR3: TGCAGTGGTAGAGGGACTAGTCCCTACAATGAGCAGTTCTTC. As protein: CSGRGTSPYNEQFF.